These T cell receptor beta chains were read from a single sample in a study of blood T cell repertoires in COVID-19. The repertoire was sequenced with immunoSEQ multiplex PCR; TCRdb's copy has only in-frame clones and lacks some. The sample has under 300,000 clones, roughly 82% seen once; the top ten hold 4.9%. Material: peripheral blood. Receptors were obtained from an elderly woman with active or convalescent COVID-19. Both conserved end residues are part of each CDR3. D genes are given only for firm matches. Not every row has a clone size; where given, it reads once, few, many or a size class.

.,TRBV4-2,TRBJ1-1,.,TGTGCCAGCAGCCAAGAGTTGAGGGAAACTGAAGCTTTCTTT,CASSQELRETEAFF
.,TRBV4-2,TRBJ2-5,.,TGTGCCAGCAGCCAAGGGTCAGGGCGGGAGACCCAGTACTTC,CASSQGSGRETQYF
.,TRBV11-2,TRBJ1-4,.,TGTGCCAGCAGTAGGGGAGAAAAACTGTTTTTT,CASSRGEKLFF
TRBD2,TRBV5-1,TRBJ2-1,.,TGCGCCAGCAGCTTGACTAGCGGGAGCCCTAATGAGCAGTTCTTC,CASSLTSGSPNEQFF
TRBD1,TRBV28,TRBJ1-1,.,TGTGCCGGAAGACAGGGAACTGAAGCTTTCTTT,CAGRQGTEAFF
TRBD1,TRBV6-5,TRBJ1-2,.,TGTGCCAGCAGTCCAGGGACAGGAGTATACTATGGCTACACCTTC,CASSPGTGVYYGYTF
.,TRBV28,TRBJ1-3,once,TGTGCCAGCAGTTTTGGGGGGGCTGGGAGGAACACCATATATTTT,CASSFGGAGRNTIYF
TRBD1,TRBV6-5,TRBJ1-1,once,TGTGCCAGCAGCCGAGGACAGGTGGAAGCTTTCTTT,CASSRGQVEAFF
.,TRBV27,TRBJ1-6,once,TGTGCCAGCTGTGCCCAAAACAGGTTTCATAATTCACCCCTCCACTTT,CASCAQNRFHNSPLHF
TRBD1,TRBV19,TRBJ1-1,.,TGTGCCAGTAGTTCCCGGACAGGGGGCACTGAAGCTTTCTTT,CASSSRTGGTEAFF